At least ten counts were recorded for the clone carrying this T cell receptor (beta chain). Its target is not known. The data belong to a study of CD8 T cells in ankylosing spondylitis. Quantitative 5'-RACE with molecular barcodes was used to make the TCR beta libraries. MiXCR, run by TCRdb on the 5' RACE reads, gives a single entry per CDR3 protein. This table holds 200,000 to 250,000 distinct CDR3 sequences, approximately 12% found once. The germline V gene has CDR1 DFQATT and CDR2 SNEGSKA (reference sequence). This CDR3 region has 12 residues. Between the trimmed V and J ends, which lost 6 bases and 6 bases, there was a span of 12 bases. The study's findings and limits: Disease-associated clones were reportedly significantly overrepresented in matched ankylosing spondylitis synovial fluid. In ankylosing spondylitis blood, a motif of seven to nine highly homologous TCR beta variants appeared characteristic. CD8+ disease-linked clones were present at relatively low frequencies in blood.

Sequencing input: blood, either unsorted or a sorted T cell fraction (not recorded which). This TCR derives from a male donor with ankylosing spondylitis or in good health (not recorded which). V and J are TRBV20-1 and TRBJ2-4; no reliable D call. CDR3 coding DNA: TGCAGTGCCCCCCGGGTTCCAAACATTCAGTACTTC. This translates into CSAPRVPNIQYF.